This T cell receptor (beta chain) was recorded in a study of blood T cell repertoires in COVID-19. The CDR3 loop spans 15 amino acids. Germline assignment: CDR1 SNHLY and CDR2 FYNNEI. V was clipped by 1 base and J by 0 bases, with 7 bases between them. In the study's own analysis: Reference gene primer amplification in the assay estimated nucleated cell counts. Produced via immunoSEQ multiplex PCR; TCRdb's table is partial and in-frame only. That table is the source of V, J and clone size, and D and trimming were worked out from the DNA. This repertoire shows 300,000 to 450,000 clones, 85% to 90% found once; its top ten account for about 1%. Participants spanned ages about 18 to 90 years and resided in 24 US areas. Cohort placement rested on clinical history that participants reported themselves. Recovered status applied to Cohort 3 donors who had two consecutive negative PCRs. It also applied to those with clearance or with symptom resolution.

The sequenced sample was PBMCs or T cells enriched from blood (not recorded which). The source of this sequence is a man aged 18 to 29 who had recovered from COVID-19. The chain couples TRBV2 to TRBJ1-5; the D gene is possibly TRBD1 (5 bases). The CDR3 spells CASSEGGASNQPQHF. As DNA, the CDR3 is TGTGCCAGCAGTGAAGGGGGCGCTAGCAATCAGCCCCAGCATTTT.